What follows describes a single T cell receptor beta chain. Its antigen is undetermined. This entry comes from a study of CD8 T cells in ankylosing spondylitis. Study results and caveats: Among TCR beta sequences, a motif of eight highly homologous variants appeared characteristic of ankylosing spondylitis blood.

TCRdb re-derived calls from the 5' RACE reads in MiXCR, one entry per CDR3 protein. The data show 100,000 to 150,000 distinct CDR3 sequences, with around 8.5% seen just once and approximately 3.3% held by the top ten. The receptor was isolated from a male donor with ankylosing spondylitis or in good health (not recorded which). The specimen was blood, either unsorted or a sorted T cell fraction (not recorded which).

CDR3 amino acids: CSVVAGGVETQYF. The CDR3, as DNA: TGCAGCGTAGTAGCGGGAGGAGTAGAGACCCAGTACTTC. The chain employs TRBV29-1 and TRBJ2-5, with 10 bases lining up with TRBD2. Germline trimming cut 6 bases from V and 4 bases from J; bases unmatched to any gene: 5. Germline V gives CDR1 SQVTM, CDR2 ANQGSEA. The CDR3 loop spans 13 amino acids.